A selection of T cell receptor beta chains follows, all from one sample in a study of a mutant IDH1 vaccine in newly diagnosed glioma. Their target antigens are unknown. Measured with immunoSEQ multiplex PCR; TCRdb has only the in-frame clones, and not every one. This sample yields around 100,000 clones, of which roughly 86% are seen a single time; 0.75% to 0.95% belongs to the top ten. Specimen: PBMCs, collected from a glioma patient whose treatment included an IDH1 peptide vaccine. Receptors were obtained from a woman between 50 and 59 years old with glioma. The CDR3 runs from the conserved cysteine through the conserved F or W. D genes are given only for firm matches. Clone size, where shown, is once, few, many, or a class for clones that have expanded.

clone_size j_call d_call v_call cdr3_aa cdr3_nt
- TRBJ1-5 TRBD1 TRBV5-5 CASSSQGIYQPQHF TGTGCCAGCAGCTCACAGGGGATCTATCAGCCCCAGCATTTT
- TRBJ1-1 - TRBV6-1 CASSGNSVGNTEAFF TGTGCCAGCAGTGGAAACAGCGTGGGGAACACTGAAGCTTTCTTT
once TRBJ2-1 - TRBV29-1 CSGGRAGWDEQFF TGCAGCGGCGGACGGGCAGGGTGGGATGAGCAGTTCTTC
- TRBJ2-7 TRBD2 TRBV9 CASSVDGLAAYEQYF TGTGCCAGCAGCGTAGATGGACTAGCGGCCTACGAGCAGTACTTC
- TRBJ1-5 - TRBV28 CASSLPTKGPQHF TGTGCCAGCAGTTTACCCACAAAAGGGCCCCAGCATTTT
- TRBJ2-3 - TRBV5-1 CASSVLPGRTTDTQYF TGCGCCAGCAGCGTGCTCCCGGGGCGAACCACAGATACGCAGTATTTT
- TRBJ2-4 - TRBV28 CASSSPAALAKNIQYF TGTGCCAGCAGTTCCCCGGCGGCACTAGCCAAAAACATTCAGTACTTC
- TRBJ2-1 TRBD2 TRBV9 CASSSGTRTYNEQFF TGTGCCAGCAGCTCCGGGACTAGGACCTACAATGAGCAGTTCTTC
- TRBJ2-7 TRBD2 TRBV13 CASSPGGSGRAYEQYF TGTGCCAGCAGCCCTGGGGGTAGCGGGAGAGCCTACGAGCAGTACTTC
- TRBJ2-1 - TRBV30 CAWKGLSHEQFF TGTGCCTGGAAGGGCCTCTCCCATGAGCAGTTCTTC
once TRBJ2-6 TRBD1 TRBV6-1 CASSERRQGISGANVLTF TGTGCCAGCAGTGAAAGGAGACAGGGGATCTCTGGGGCCAACGTCCTGACTTTC
- TRBJ1-3 - TRBV23-1 CASSQCQGSCSGNTIYF TGCGCCAGCAGTCAATGTCAGGGGTCTTGCTCTGGAAACACCATATATTTT
- TRBJ2-7 - TRBV11-2 CASSLELGLATISSSYEQYF TGTGCCAGCAGCTTAGAACTCGGGCTAGCGACAATATCGAGCTCCTACGAGCAGTACTTC
- TRBJ1-1 TRBD1 TRBV11-2 CASRYTGGNTEAFF TGTGCCAGCAGATACACAGGGGGGAACACTGAAGCTTTCTTT
once TRBJ1-2 - TRBV10-2 CATRNYGYTF TGCGCCACCAGGAACTATGGCTACACCTTC
few TRBJ2-2 - TRBV7-9 CASSLGAREDTGELFF TGTGCCAGCAGCTTAGGGGCGCGGGAAGACACCGGGGAGCTGTTTTTT
- TRBJ2-1 TRBD2 TRBV2 CASSDRLAFSYNEQFF TGTGCCAGCAGTGACAGACTAGCGTTCTCCTACAATGAGCAGTTCTTC
- TRBJ2-7 - TRBV7-8 CASSERQGPYEQYF TGTGCCAGCAGCGAACGACAAGGGCCCTACGAGCAGTACTTC
- TRBJ1-5 - TRBV9 CASSVQGLSNQPQHF TGTGCCAGCAGCGTCCAGGGGTTGAGCAATCAGCCCCAGCATTTT
once TRBJ2-1 - TRBV2 CASSEASRRNEQFF TGTGCCAGCAGTGAGGCTAGCCGGAGGAATGAGCAGTTCTTC
- TRBJ1-2 - TRBV28 CASSFFSRPGYTF TGTGCCAGCAGTTTCTTTTCCCGTCCTGGCTACACCTTC
- TRBJ1-4 - TRBV7-3 CASSLTGGRGEKLFF TGTGCCAGCAGCTTAACGGGAGGGCGCGGTGAAAAACTGTTTTTT
few TRBJ2-1 TRBD2 TRBV23-1 CASSQSWKREVRIHEQFF TGCGCCAGCAGTCAATCGTGGAAGCGGGAGGTCCGGATCCATGAGCAGTTCTTC
- TRBJ2-4 TRBD2 TRBV2 CASSEATSGKNIQYF TGTGCCAGCAGTGAAGCGACTAGCGGGAAAAACATTCAGTACTTC
- TRBJ2-7 TRBD2 TRBV7-9 CASSPAGTRGAYEQYF TGTGCCAGCAGCCCGGCCGGGACCCGGGGGGCCTACGAGCAGTACTTC
- TRBJ1-5 - TRBV19 CASKWGTDSNQPQHF TGTGCCAGTAAGTGGGGGACGGATAGCAATCAGCCCCAGCATTTT
- TRBJ1-1 TRBD1 TRBV6-5 CASSSGQGAFFTEAFF TGTGCCAGCAGTTCAGGACAGGGGGCCTTTTTTACTGAAGCTTTCTTT
- TRBJ2-7 - TRBV10-3 CAISSLPNYEQYF TGTGCCATCTCTTCACTTCCTAACTACGAGCAGTACTTC
- TRBJ1-6 - TRBV19 CASSPRRGGHSPLHF TGTGCCAGTAGTCCCCGACGCGGGGGGCACTCACCCCTCCACTTT
- TRBJ2-6 - TRBV10-3 CAIKQDPSGANVLTF TGTGCCATCAAACAGGACCCATCTGGGGCCAACGTCCTGACTTTC
- TRBJ2-5 - TRBV5-8 CASSFFRFQEAQYF TGTGCCAGCAGCTTTTTTCGGTTCCAAGAGGCCCAGTACTTC
- TRBJ2-2 - TRBV10-3 CAISEQGHTGELFF TGTGCCATCAGTGAACAGGGACACACCGGGGAGCTGTTTTTT
- TRBJ1-2 - TRBV27 CASSLRTPRENYGYTF TGTGCCAGCAGTTTAAGGACACCCAGAGAGAACTATGGCTACACCTTC